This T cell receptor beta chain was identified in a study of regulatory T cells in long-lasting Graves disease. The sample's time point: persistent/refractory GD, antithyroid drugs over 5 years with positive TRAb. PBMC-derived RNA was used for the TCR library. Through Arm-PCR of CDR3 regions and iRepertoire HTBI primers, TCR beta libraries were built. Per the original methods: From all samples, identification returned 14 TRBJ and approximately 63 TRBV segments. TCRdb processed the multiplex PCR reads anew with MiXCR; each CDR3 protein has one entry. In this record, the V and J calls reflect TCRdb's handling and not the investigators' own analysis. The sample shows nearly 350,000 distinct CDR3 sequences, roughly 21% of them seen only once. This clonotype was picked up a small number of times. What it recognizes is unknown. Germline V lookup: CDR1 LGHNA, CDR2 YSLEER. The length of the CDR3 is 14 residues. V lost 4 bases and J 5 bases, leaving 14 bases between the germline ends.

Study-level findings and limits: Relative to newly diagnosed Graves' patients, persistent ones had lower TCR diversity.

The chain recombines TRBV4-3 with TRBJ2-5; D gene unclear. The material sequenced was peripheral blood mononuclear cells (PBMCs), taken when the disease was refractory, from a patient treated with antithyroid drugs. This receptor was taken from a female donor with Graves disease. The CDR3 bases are TGCGCCAGCAGCCTACGCGCATTCGGGGAGACCCAGTACTTC. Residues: CASSLRAFGETQYF.